The 30 T cell receptor beta chains presented below share a single source sample, sequenced in a study of tumor-infiltrating lymphocytes in localized non-small cell lung cancer. Sequenced by immunoSEQ multiplex PCR; TCRdb stores in-frame clones only, minus some. The data show about 22,000 clones, 60% to 80% seen once. Specimen: lung tumor tissue. These receptors originate from a human donor with non-small cell lung cancer.

J is TRBJ1-4 and V is TRBV5-1, with TRBD1 as a possible D gene (6 bases). The CDR3 consists of 14 residues. Germline CDR1 SGHRS, CDR2 YFSETQ. V was shortened by 4 bases and J by 8 bases, with 15 bases between the two germline ends. CDR3 residues: CASSRAGTREKLFF. The DNA for the CDR3 is TGCGCCAGCAGCCGGGCAGGGACAAGGGAAAAACTGTTTTTT. Complete variable domain (other parts from reference TRBV5-1 and TRBJ1-4): KAGVTQTPRYLIKTRGQQVTLSCSPISGHRSVSWYQQTPGQGLQFLFEYFSETQRNKGNFPGRFSGRQFSNSRSEMNVSTLELGDSALYLCASSRAGTREKLFFGSGTQLSVL.

The rearrangement joins TRBV28 to TRBJ1-5, with no clear D. The germline V gene has CDR1 MDHEN and CDR2 SYDVKM. Trimming pared 5 bases from V and 1 base from J, leaving 12 bases between. The CDR3 has 15 residues. CDR3 sequence: CASSLRSGSNQPQHF. DNA of the CDR3: TGTGCCAGCAGTCTCCGGTCAGGCAGCAATCAGCCCCAGCATTTT.

The chain has TRBV5-1 and TRBJ2-3; D unresolved. CDR1 and CDR2 (germline): SGHRS, YFSETQ. This CDR3 is built from 14 residues. V lost 1 base, J lost 4 bases, and 10 bases lay in between. This chain's CDR3 is CASSLTHPSDTQYF. CDR3 coding DNA: TGCGCCAGCAGCTTGACACATCCCTCAGATACGCAGTATTTT.

The rearrangement links TRBV2 to TRBJ2-6; D might be TRBD2 (5 bases). With 11 bases removed from V and 1 base from J, the gap between germline ends came to 15 bases. Germline V gene lookup returns CDR1 SNHLY and CDR2 FYNNEI. The CDR3 is 15 amino acids. This CDR3 is CAGLSGRSGANVLTF. CDR3 sequence (DNA): TGTGCCGGACTTTCGGGAAGGTCTGGGGCCAACGTCCTGACTTTC.

A few counts support this clone. The rearrangement joins TRBV11-3 to TRBJ2-3; 15 nucleotides align to TRBD2. Germline V gene data show CDR1 as SGHNT and CDR2 as YENEEA. After removal of 4 bases from V and 2 bases from J, the junction contained 7 bases not matched to a gene. The CDR3 consists of 18 residues. The CDR3 DNA follows: TGTGCCAGCAGCTCTGGACTAGCGGGAGGGCCGTTCACAGATACGCAGTATTTT. This codes for CASSSGLAGGPFTDTQYF.

The rearrangement uses TRBV6-6 and TRBJ2-1, with 7 bases aligning to TRBD2. The CDR3 length is 14 residues. Germline V gene data show CDR1 as MNHNY and CDR2 as SVGAGI (reference sequence). After removal of 10 bases from V and 0 bases from J, the junction contained 6 bases not matched to a gene. The CDR3 loop reads CATNSGNSYNEQFF. The DNA for the CDR3 is TGTGCCACGAACAGCGGGAACTCCTACAATGAGCAGTTCTTC.

The genes are TRBV19 and TRBJ2-7, with D unresolved. Trimming removed 0 bases at V and 2 bases at J, with 5 bases between. CDR3 size: 13 residues. The V gene's germline CDR1 is LNHDA and CDR2 SQIVND (reference sequence). The CDR3 DNA is TGTGCCAGTAGTATAGAGGGAACCTACGAGCAGTACTTC. Encoded protein: CASSIEGTYEQYF.

The V call is TRBV18, the J call TRBJ2-5; no clear D gene. The V end was cut by 5 bases, the J end by 5 bases, with 15 bases between. Germline V lookup: CDR1 KGHSH, CDR2 LQKENI. The CDR3 runs to 14 residues. CDR3 sequence (DNA): TGTGCCAGCTCATTTCGTAGGGAAAGCGAGACCCAGTACTTC. It is translated as CASSFRRESETQYF. Looking up the rest from reference TRBV18 and TRBJ2-5 gives the full variable domain: NAGVMQNPRHLVRRRGQEARLRCSPMKGHSHVYWYRQLPEEGLKFMVYLQKENIIDESGMPKERFSAEFPKEGPSILRIQQVVRGDSAAYFCASSFRRESETQYFGPGTRLLVL.

V gene TRBV7-9 combines with J gene TRBJ1-1, with 9 bases lining up with TRBD1. The trim removed 4 bases at V and 0 bases at J, leaving 3 bases unmatched. CDR1 is SEHNR, CDR2 FQNEAQ, per germline (reference sequence). CDR3 size: 15 residues. The CDR3 DNA sequence: TGTGCCAGCAGCTCTGGACAGGGGATGAACACTGAAGCTTTCTTT. It is translated as CASSSGQGMNTEAFF.

The chain joins TRBV7-9 to TRBJ2-2; 7 nucleotides align to TRBD1. Germline lookup yields CDR1 SEHNR and CDR2 FQNEAQ (reference sequence). With V trimmed by 6 bases and J by 6 bases, 1 base remained unmatched. The CDR3 extends over 12 amino acids. The CDR3 reads CASRGGPGELFF. CDR3 coding DNA: TGTGCCAGCAGAGGGGGCCCCGGGGAGCTGTTTTTT. Together with reference TRBV7-9 and TRBJ2-2, the CDR3 gives the full variable domain: DTGVSQNPRHKITKRGQNVTFRCDPISEHNRLYWYRQTLGQGPEFLTYFQNEAQLEKSRLLSDRFSAERPKGSFSTLEIQRTEQGDSAMYLCASRGGPGELFFGEGSRLTVL.

The J gene is TRBJ1-1, the V gene TRBV18, with D hard to call. Germline CDR1 KGHSH, CDR2 LQKENI. CDR3 length: 14 residues. The ends were cut back, 3 bases at V and 3 bases at J, with 11 bases in the middle. The CDR3 coding sequence is TGTGCCAGCTCACCGACTACGAGTGACACTGAAGCTTTCTTT. Amino acid sequence: CASSPTTSDTEAFF.

The V call is TRBV2, the J call TRBJ2-3; tentative D call: TRBD1 (6 bases). The germline V gene has CDR1 SNHLY and CDR2 FYNNEI. Between the trimmed V and J ends, which lost 6 bases and 2 bases, there was a span of 15 bases. The CDR3 is 15 amino acids. Here the CDR3 reads CASSLKTGHTDTQYF. The CDR3 DNA reads TGTGCCAGCAGCCTAAAGACAGGACACACAGATACGCAGTATTTT.

The chain joins TRBV19 to TRBJ2-1, with 10 bases identical to TRBD2. The CDR3 runs to 15 residues. Germline lookup yields CDR1 LNHDA and CDR2 SQIVND (reference sequence). Trimming at V came to 8 bases and at J to 8 bases, leaving 12 bases not matched to a gene. The CDR3 loop is CASYGSGRATDEQFF. DNA of the CDR3: TGTGCCAGTTACGGAAGCGGGAGGGCCACAGATGAGCAGTTCTTC. The whole variable domain, remainder taken from reference TRBV19 and TRBJ2-1, is DGGITQSPKYLFRKEGQNVTLSCEQNLNHDAMYWYRQDPGQGLRLIYYSQIVNDFQKGDIAEGYSVSREKKESFPLTVTSAQKNPTAFYLCASYGSGRATDEQFFGPGTRLTVL.

The chain uses TRBV10-2 and TRBJ2-5, with D perhaps assigned TRBD1 or TRBD2 (5 bases each). Germline-derived CDR1 and CDR2 are WSHSY and SAAADI. The CDR3 is 13 residues long. Trimming stripped 5 bases from V and 4 bases from J, with 11 bases between. The CDR3 nucleotides read TGCGCCAGCAGTTACAATGGGGGAGAGACCCAGTACTTC. Amino acid sequence: CASSYNGGETQYF.

CDR3 in amino acids: CASSNSHGGGQPQHF. DNA of the CDR3: TGTGCCAGCAGCAACAGCCATGGGGGTGGTCAGCCCCAGCATTTT. The chain is built from TRBV6-5 and TRBJ1-5; possibly TRBD1 for D (5 bases). V was clipped by 6 bases and J by 6 bases, with 18 bases between them. Per germline, CDR1 MNHEY and CDR2 SVGAGI. This CDR3 has 15 amino acids.

The chain links TRBV6-1 to TRBJ1-3; no clear D. Trimming took 6 bases from V and 3 from J, leaving 12 bases between them. The CDR3 is 14 amino acids. Per the germline V gene, CDR1 is MNHNS and CDR2 is SASEGT. The CDR3 reads CASRSVLGGNTIYF. DNA for the CDR3: TGTGCCAGCAGGTCGGTTCTGGGTGGAAACACCATATATTTT.

The chain employs TRBV18 and TRBJ2-1; D gene unclear. Germline V gene data show CDR1 as KGHSH and CDR2 as LQKENI. The V gene lost 5 bases and the J gene lost 5 bases, with 16 bases spanning the gap. The CDR3 extends over 15 amino acids. The CDR3 sequence: CASSGQPATNNEQFF. In DNA, the CDR3 is TGTGCCAGCTCAGGTCAGCCCGCGACGAACAATGAGCAGTTCTTC.

The gene calls are TRBV7-6 and TRBJ2-1; no firm D call. The V end was cut by 5 bases, the J end by 2 bases, with 13 bases between. The CDR3 contains 15 residues. From germline, CDR1 is SGHVS and CDR2 FNYEAQ. For the CDR3, the DNA is TGTGCCAGCAGCCCGGAAGGGTCGCCCTACAATGAGCAGTTCTTC. Translated, it gives CASSPEGSPYNEQFF.

The gene calls are TRBV9 and TRBJ1-3; D unclear. The CDR3 length is 13 residues. Germline CDR1 is SGDLS and CDR2 is YYNGEE. Trimming took off 0 bases at V and 4 bases at J, with 5 bases between the two ends. CDR3 sequence reads: CASSVASGNTIYF. The CDR3 coding sequence is TGTGCCAGCAGCGTAGCCAGCGGAAACACCATATATTTT.

The J gene is TRBJ1-2, the V gene TRBV11-1, with D possibly TRBD1 on 6 matching bases. Germline loops: CDR1 SGHAT, CDR2 FQDESV (reference sequence). The CDR3 is 12 amino acids. V shed 6 bases and J shed 7 bases, with 12 bases lying between them. The CDR3 reads CASSSQGRGYTF. CDR3 DNA: TGTGCCAGCAGTTCTCAGGGGCGTGGCTACACCTTC.

V is TRBV29-1 and J is TRBJ2-7; D perhaps matches TRBD2 (6 bases). In germline, CDR1 is SQVTM, CDR2 ANQGSEA. The CDR3 consists of 14 residues. V dropped 4 bases and J dropped 4 bases, with 17 bases sitting between them. In DNA, the CDR3 is TGCAGCGTTGGACTATCGCTAGCGCGGTACGAGCAGTACTTC. Translated, it gives CSVGLSLARYEQYF.

The rearrangement uses TRBV27 and TRBJ2-7; D uncertain. The germline CDR1 and CDR2 sequences are MNHEY and SMNVEV (reference sequence). Trimming stripped 3 bases from V and 2 bases from J, with 8 bases between. The CDR3 is 13 amino acids. As DNA, the CDR3 is TGTGCCAGCAGTTTTACCGTGGCCTACGAGCAGTACTTC. Its translation is CASSFTVAYEQYF.

The chain joins TRBV27 to TRBJ1-1; D unresolved. The CDR3 runs to 12 residues. Trimming cost V 3 bases and J 8 bases, with 10 bases left between them. Germline lookup yields CDR1 MNHEY and CDR2 SMNVEV (reference sequence). CDR3 region: CASSFLGREAFF. The CDR3 DNA is TGTGCCAGCAGTTTTTTGGGCAGAGAAGCTTTCTTT.

This rearrangement joins TRBV5-8 to TRBJ1-2, with 8 positions matching TRBD1. V dropped 4 bases and J dropped 4; count of bases not matched to a gene: 6. From germline, CDR1 is SGHTS and CDR2 YDEGEE. CDR3 length: 14 amino acids. The CDR3 spells CASSRRGLSYGYTF. Written as DNA, the CDR3 is TGTGCCAGCAGCCGCAGGGGGCTCAGCTATGGCTACACCTTC.

The chain recombines TRBV20-1 with TRBJ1-1; D unresolved. The CDR3 has 11 amino acids. The ends were cut back, 7 bases at V and 3 bases at J, with 9 bases in the middle. Germline CDR1 and CDR2: DFQATT and SNEGSKA (reference sequence). The CDR3 sequence: CSVRGYTEAFF. The CDR3 DNA sequence: TGCAGTGTGCGCGGGTACACTGAAGCTTTCTTT.

The gene calls are TRBV6-6 and TRBJ2-7; D not certain. With 6 bases removed from V and 3 bases from J, the gap between germline ends came to 15 bases. The V gene's germline CDR1 is MNHNY and CDR2 SVGAGI (reference sequence). The CDR3 consists of 14 residues. CDR3 sequence reads: CASSTVVANYEQYF. The CDR3, as DNA: TGTGCCAGCAGCACCGTAGTAGCTAACTACGAGCAGTACTTC.

V gene TRBV30 combines with J gene TRBJ2-1, with D unclear. Germline CDR1 reads GTSNPN; CDR2 reads SVGIG (reference sequence). The CDR3 covers 16 residues. The V and J ends lost 2 bases and 3 bases respectively, with 17 bases between them. Written as DNA, the CDR3 is TGTGCCTGGAGTCTAAATTCGCGCAGCCGCTACAATGAGCAGTTCTTC. This encodes CAWSLNSRSRYNEQFF.

The chain uses TRBV9 and TRBJ2-2; D possibly corresponds to TRBD2 (6 bases). The CDR3 contains 15 residues. Germline V CDR1 and CDR2: SGDLS, YYNGEE. The V end lost 0 bases, the J end lost 8 bases, and 14 bases lay between the germline ends. The CDR3 loop reads CASSVDPSAPGELFF. The CDR3 DNA reads as TGTGCCAGCAGCGTAGATCCTAGCGCCCCAGGGGAGCTGTTTTTT.

This chain links TRBV6-5 with TRBJ2-2; 10 bases map to TRBD1. Germline lookup yields CDR1 MNHEY and CDR2 SVGAGI. Trimming cost V 7 bases and J 5 bases; bases outside gene matches: 4. The CDR3 sequence is 14 residues long. The chain's CDR3 is CASIRTGGTGELFF. CDR3 DNA: TGTGCCAGCATCCGGACAGGGGGAACCGGGGAGCTGTTTTTT.

The table lists this clone with a few counts. The V gene is TRBV29-1, the J gene TRBJ2-3; maybe TRBD2 (6 bases). The CDR3 runs to 13 residues. V was pared by 2 bases and J by 6 bases, with 12 bases between. Germline V gene sequence: CDR1 SQVTM, CDR2 ANQGSEA. CDR3 sequence: CSVESGSADTQYF. In nucleotides, the CDR3 is TGCAGCGTTGAAAGCGGGTCCGCTGATACGCAGTATTTT.